Presented here are 24 T cell receptor beta chains from one specimen sequenced in a study of T cells expressing NK-cell markers. Following a re-call of the 5' RACE reads, TCRdb has one entry per CDR3 protein and lacks DNA. With some 500,000 distinct CDR3 sequences in the sample, the ten largest clones hold under 1.5%. Source material: blood T cells: a sorted CD56 or NKG2C T cell subset, CD4+ or CD8+ T cells, or bulk PBMC T cells (not recorded which). All receptors derive from a woman aged 45-60 years in good health.

V usage is TRBV2 and J usage is TRBJ2-1; TCRdb's D call, TRBD2, is unchecked because there is no DNA. CDR1 is SNHLY, CDR2 FYNNEI, per germline. This CDR3 contains 15 residues. The CDR3 loop is CASRPLAGVDNEQFF.

The V and J genes are TRBV7-8 and TRBJ2-3; the TCRdb call, TRBD2, lacks DNA for checking. Germline CDR1 is SGHVS and CDR2 is FQNEAQ. The CDR3 consists of 16 residues. The CDR3 sequence: CASSLMWGLSTDTQYF.

CDR3 sequence reads: CASSYSGGAEAFF. The gene calls are TRBV14 and TRBJ1-1; the TCRdb call, TRBD1, lacks DNA for checking. The CDR3 totals 13 residues. CDR1 and CDR2 from the germline V gene are SGHDN and FVKESK.

The chain has TRBV7-2 and TRBJ2-6; TCRdb's D call of TRBD1 is untestable without DNA. This CDR3 is 18 amino acids long. Germline V CDR1 and CDR2: SGHTA, FQGNSA. The CDR3 sequence: CASSLEDRGWTGANVLTF.

The CDR3 loop reads CASSVVSGLGTGELFF. V and J are TRBV9 and TRBJ2-2; TCRdb gives TRBD1 as the D gene, but with no DNA this cannot be confirmed. This CDR3 comprises 16 residues. Germline CDR1 reads SGDLS; CDR2 reads YYNGEE.

The rearrangement uses TRBV25-1 and TRBJ2-1. The germline V gene encodes CDR1 MGHDK and CDR2 SYGVNS. This CDR3 is 13 amino acids long. This CDR3 reads CASSVDGYNEQFF.

This sequence joins TRBV5-1 and TRBJ2-2; TCRdb designates TRBD1, a call that cannot be tested without DNA. Germline-derived CDR1 and CDR2 are SGHRS and YFSETQ. The CDR3 has 13 residues. The CDR3 protein is CASSRGNTGELFF. Complete variable domain (other parts from reference TRBV5-1 and TRBJ2-2): KAGVTQTPRYLIKTRGQQVTLSCSPISGHRSVSWYQQTPGQGLQFLFEYFSETQRNKGNFPGRFSGRQFSNSRSEMNVSTLELGDSALYLCASSRGNTGELFFGEGSRLTVL.

The chain carries TRBV10-3 and TRBJ1-4; TCRdb proposes TRBD1, but this gene call is untestable without DNA. From germline, CDR1 is ENHRY and CDR2 SYGVKD. This CDR3 is 14 amino acids long. CDR3 protein: CATTPRIPNEKLFF.

The J gene is TRBJ2-7, the V gene TRBV27; TCRdb indicates TRBD1, and absent DNA this call remains unverified. The CDR3 spans 12 residues. Per the germline V gene, CDR1 is MNHEY and CDR2 is SMNVEV (reference sequence). This CDR3 is CASRRTAGEQYF.

The CDR3 spells CASSSLAGGNTGELFF. The J gene is TRBJ2-2, the V gene TRBV12-3 or TRBV12-4; TCRdb selects TRBD2, and the lack of DNA leaves this call unchecked. The CDR3 covers 16 residues.

V usage is TRBV11-2 and J usage is TRBJ1-4; no DNA is available, so the TRBD1 call from TCRdb remains unchecked. Germline CDR1 and CDR2: SGHAT and FQNNGV. This CDR3 has 15 amino acids. Here the CDR3 reads CASSLLGTPLEKLFF.

The chain is built from TRBV7-9 and TRBJ2-5; lacking DNA, the TRBD2 call made by TCRdb goes unchecked. The CDR3 spans 14 residues. Germline V gene data show CDR1 as SEHNR and CDR2 as FQNEAQ (reference sequence). CDR3 sequence reads: CASSLDLAGETQYF. Full variable domain (rest looked up from reference TRBV7-9 and TRBJ2-5): DTGVSQNPRHKITKRGQNVTFRCDPISEHNRLYWYRQTLGQGPEFLTYFQNEAQLEKSRLLSDRFSAERPKGSFSTLEIQRTEQGDSAMYLCASSLDLAGETQYFGPGTRLLVL.

The chain employs TRBV6-4 and TRBJ2-1; there is no DNA to check the TCRdb D call of TRBD2. The CDR3 has 14 amino acids. Germline V gene data show CDR1 as MRHNA and CDR2 as SNTAGT. CDR3 in amino acids: CASSVDYPTSEQFF.

V is TRBV5-1 and J is TRBJ2-1. The length of the CDR3 is 14 residues. The germline gives CDR1 SGHRS, CDR2 YFSETQ. CDR3 in amino acids: CASSPIVRDNEQFF.

This chain links TRBV9 with TRBJ2-1; there is no DNA to check the TCRdb D call of TRBD2. This CDR3 is built from 16 residues. Germline V gene lookup returns CDR1 SGDLS and CDR2 YYNGEE. The CDR3 is CASSSSQGLSYNEQFF.

This sequence joins TRBV6-2 or TRBV6-3 and TRBJ2-1; there is no DNA to check the TCRdb D call of TRBD1. CDR3 length: 14 residues. Germline V lookup: CDR1 MNHEY, CDR2 SVGEGT. The CDR3 protein is CASSRPGAYNEQFF.

The chain is built from TRBV20-1 and TRBJ2-1; TCRdb's assignment of TRBD2 cannot be checked, as there is no DNA. Germline loops: CDR1 DFQATT, CDR2 SNEGSKA (reference sequence). The CDR3 loop spans 15 amino acids. CDR3 residues: CSAAPGRLGGGEQFF.

This chain connects TRBV12-3 or TRBV12-4 to TRBJ1-3. The CDR3 consists of 16 residues. The CDR3 sequence: CASRELGLLSGNTIYF.

This chain connects TRBV6-4 to TRBJ2-1; TCRdb reports TRBD2, a call that lacks DNA to check it against. This CDR3 spans 13 amino acids. Looked up from germline, CDR1 is MRHNA and CDR2 is SNTAGT. The CDR3 reads CASSHLAGEVKFF.

This chain joins TRBV10-1 and TRBJ2-3; TCRdb proposes TRBD2, but this gene call is untestable without DNA. CDR1 and CDR2 from the germline V gene are WNHNN and SYGVQD (reference sequence). The CDR3 sequence is 15 residues long. This CDR3 reads CASGDSGRARETQYF.

This chain links TRBV6-1 with TRBJ2-1; TCRdb returns TRBD2, unconfirmable since there is no DNA. The CDR3 has 14 residues. Germline CDR1 reads MNHNS; CDR2 reads SASEGT. CDR3 in amino acids: CASSLGTSWNEQFF.

The chain recombines TRBV5-1 with TRBJ2-3; as DNA is missing, the TRBD2 call by TCRdb cannot be tested. The germline CDR1 and CDR2 sequences are SGHRS and YFSETQ. The CDR3 is made up of 20 amino acids. The CDR3 region is CASSLAPALAGRGRTDTQYF.

The chain is built from TRBV18 and TRBJ2-7. CDR3 length: 12 residues. Germline lookup yields CDR1 KGHSH and CDR2 LQKENI. This chain's CDR3 is CASSPDGYEQYF.

The chain joins TRBV12-3 or TRBV12-4 to TRBJ2-1; TCRdb names TRBD2, which stays unverified in the absence of DNA. The CDR3 is 15 residues long. This CDR3 is CASSFGGGPLNEQFF.